A single sample is the source of the 13 T cell receptor beta chains below, sequenced in a study of blood T cells in healthy people across ages. Next came a second PCR, run for about 7 to 12 cycles, which used a sample-barcoded 5' primer along with a J-beta primer mix. TCRdb used MiXCR to reprocess the 5' RACE reads, holding one entry per CDR3 protein. Among 550,000 to 700,000 distinct CDR3 sequences listed, about 25% were seen once. Sequencing used blood. The receptors derive from a woman in her seventies in good health.

This clonotype was observed a few times. The CDR3 bases are TGCAGTGCTAGAGAGAACTTAGAGGAAAAACTGTTTTTT. Translation gives CSARENLEEKLFF. The chain uses TRBV20-1 and TRBJ1-4; no definite D call. Germline V gives CDR1 DFQATT, CDR2 SNEGSKA (reference sequence). The CDR3 spans 13 residues. V was clipped by 0 bases and J by 8 bases, with 10 bases between them.

CDR3 region: CASSLRPSGGKNEQFF. For the CDR3, the DNA is TGTGCCAGCAGCTTAAGGCCTAGCGGGGGGAAAAATGAGCAGTTCTTC. The J gene is TRBJ2-1, the V gene TRBV7-2; 11 nucleotides line up with TRBD2. The CDR3 covers 16 residues. Germline loops: CDR1 SGHTA, CDR2 FQGNSA. Trimming at V came to 2 bases and at J to 7 bases, leaving 7 bases not matched to a gene. Based on the CDR3 plus reference TRBV7-2 and TRBJ2-1, the full variable domain is GAGVSQSPSNKVTEKGKDVELRCDPISGHTALYWYRQSLGQGLEFLIYFQGNSAPDKSGLPSDRFSAERTGGSVSTLTIQRTQQEDSAVYLCASSLRPSGGKNEQFFGPGTRLTVL.

The gene calls are TRBV6-1 and TRBJ2-4; D might be TRBD1 or TRBD2, each matching 5 bases. Looked up from germline, CDR1 is MNHNS and CDR2 is SASEGT. Deletions cut 2 bases from V and 1 base from J, with 6 bases between. This CDR3 has 14 amino acids. Written as DNA, the CDR3 is TGTGCCAGCAGTGAATGGGGGGCCAAAAACATTCAGTACTTC. Translating gives CASSEWGAKNIQYF.

This clonotype was detected a few times. This rearrangement joins TRBV20-1 to TRBJ2-5; D could derive from TRBD1 or TRBD2 (5 bases each). V was shortened by 6 bases and J by 7 bases, with 21 bases between the two germline ends. Germline V gene data show CDR1 as DFQATT and CDR2 as SNEGSKA (reference sequence). The CDR3 is 14 amino acids. The CDR3, as DNA: TGCAGTGCCGCCCGATTGGGGGAGTTGGGGACCCAGTACTTC. Encoded protein: CSAARLGELGTQYF.

The gene calls are TRBV29-1 and TRBJ2-5, with D possibly matching TRBD2 (6 bases). CDR3 length: 15 residues. V lost 2 bases to trimming and J lost 2 bases, with 15 bases between them. Germline V gives CDR1 SQVTM, CDR2 ANQGSEA. CDR3: CSVERAGPLQETQYF. For the CDR3, the DNA is TGCAGCGTTGAAAGAGCGGGCCCCTTACAAGAGACCCAGTACTTC. The variable domain in full, with the rest retrieved from reference TRBV29-1 and TRBJ2-5, is SAVISQKPSRDICQRGTSLTIQCQVDSQVTMMFWYRQQPGQSLTLIATANQGSEATYESGFVIDKFPISRPNLTFSTLTVSNMSPEDSSIYLCSVERAGPLQETQYFGPGTRLLVL.

This clonotype came up many times. A junction end diverges from the germline sequence, so it may reflect a read error. The chain is built from TRBV12-3 or TRBV12-4 and TRBJ1-4; 9 bases line up with TRBD1. This CDR3 region has 14 residues. The CDR3 loop is CASRTGTGNEKLFF. In nucleotides, the CDR3 is TGCGCCAGCAGAACCGGGACAGGGAATGAAAAACTGTTTTTT.

The table lists this clonotype with many counts. CDR3 region: CSAREGGYGYTF. The CDR3 DNA is TGCAGTGCTAGGGAGGGTGGCTATGGCTACACCTTC. The V call is TRBV20-1, the J call TRBJ1-2, with D uncertain. Germline V gives CDR1 DFQATT, CDR2 SNEGSKA (reference sequence). The CDR3 covers 12 residues. The V and J ends lost 3 bases and 4 bases respectively, with 9 bases between them.

This chain links TRBV11-1 with TRBJ2-4; possible D gene TRBD2, 5 bases. The CDR3 has 14 residues. The germline V gene encodes CDR1 SGHAT and CDR2 FQDESV (reference sequence). V shed 3 bases and J shed 7 bases, with 13 bases lying between them. CDR3 DNA sequence: TGTGCCAGCAGCTTGAACGAGGGTCCGAACATTCAGTACTTC. Translation gives CASSLNEGPNIQYF.

The chain has TRBV3-1 and TRBJ2-5, with D possibly being TRBD1 or TRBD2 (5 bases each). The end of the DNA is better explained by TRBJ2-1, so the J call may be wrong. Germline lookup yields CDR1 LGHDT and CDR2 YNNKEL (reference sequence). The CDR3 covers 12 residues. CDR3 DNA: TGTGCCAGCAGCCGATTGGGGACGGAGCAGTTCTTC. It encodes CASSRLGTEQFF.

This chain links TRBV7-9 with TRBJ1-2, with TRBD1 matching over 9 bases. Germline V gene lookup returns CDR1 SEHNR and CDR2 FQNEAQ (reference sequence). The V segment lost 4 bases and the J segment 4 bases; nucleotides outside the gene matches: 13. The CDR3 runs to 17 residues. This chain's CDR3 is CASSSQGTGGGIYGYTF. The DNA of the CDR3 is TGTGCCAGCAGCTCTCAAGGAACAGGGGGCGGGATCTATGGCTACACCTTC.

The chain has TRBV7-2 and TRBJ2-7; D may correspond to TRBD1 or TRBD2 (5 bases each). Germline CDR1 and CDR2: SGHTA and FQGNSA. The CDR3 spans 15 residues. Trimming cost V 5 bases and J 0 bases, with 14 bases left between them. CDR3 sequence: CASSPALGTSYEQYF. The CDR3 DNA reads TGTGCCAGCAGCCCCGCTCTAGGGACCTCCTACGAGCAGTACTTC.

The rearrangement joins TRBV20-1 to TRBJ2-5; D not resolved. The end of the DNA fits TRBJ2-1 better, so the J call may be wrong. The germline gives CDR1 DFQATT, CDR2 SNEGSKA (reference sequence). The CDR3 length is 11 residues. The CDR3: CSAQIYSEQFF. CDR3 nucleotide sequence: TGCAGTGCTCAGATCTATAGTGAGCAGTTCTTC.

The chain is built from TRBV24-1 and TRBJ1-1; D gene unclear. Germline lookup yields CDR1 KGHDR and CDR2 SFDVKD. The CDR3 extends over 14 amino acids. V was clipped by 3 bases and J by 3 bases, with 10 bases between them. The DNA for the CDR3 is TGTGCCACCAGTGATGGACTCCGAGACACTGAAGCTTTCTTT. It yields the protein CATSDGLRDTEAFF.